The 17 T cell receptor beta chains in this list originate from one sample, sequenced in a study of cytomegalovirus exposure and HLA in healthy donors. TCRdb's copy holds only in-frame clones and misses some; the assay was immunoSEQ multiplex PCR. This sample yields 65,000 to 70,000 clones, of which around 93% are seen a single time; 2.5% to 3.5% belongs to the top ten. The sequencing sample was made of PBMCs. The receptors stem from a man aged 18-30 years in good health and CMV-seronegative.

In its sample, this clone was seen once. V gene TRBV28 combines with J gene TRBJ2-6; maybe TRBD2 (5 bases). This CDR3 is built from 16 residues. The germline gives CDR1 MDHEN, CDR2 SYDVKM. The germline V and J ends were trimmed by 3 bases and 0 bases, with 9 bases remaining between them. This CDR3 reads CASSFGGPSGANVLTF. The CDR3 DNA reads TGTGCCAGCAGTTTCGGCGGGCCCTCTGGGGCCAACGTCCTGACTTTC.

This chain joins TRBV25-1 and TRBJ2-3, with 11 bases matching TRBD2. The CDR3 contains 15 residues. Germline CDR1 MGHDK, CDR2 SYGVNS. Losses at the gene ends were 8 bases for V and 4 bases for J; bases not matched to a gene: 8. DNA for the CDR3: TGTGCCAGCGCGGGACTAGCGGAGCCCGCAGATACGCAGTATTTT. This codes for CASAGLAEPADTQYF.

J is TRBJ2-7 and V is TRBV19; possibly TRBD1 for D (6 bases). Germline assignment: CDR1 LNHDA and CDR2 SQIVND (reference sequence). Trimming took 10 bases from V and 1 from J, leaving 17 bases between them. There are 14 residues in the CDR3. DNA of the CDR3: TGTGCCACCATCGACAGGCCTGGATCCTACGAGCAGTACTTC. Translated, it gives CATIDRPGSYEQYF.

The gene calls are TRBV5-5 and TRBJ2-5, with 7 bases that match TRBD2. CDR1 is SGHKS and CDR2 is YYEKEE in the germline V gene (reference sequence). This CDR3 has 15 residues. With V trimmed by 1 base and J by 2 bases, 5 bases remained unmatched. CDR3: CASSLRQGGQETQYF. CDR3 nucleotide sequence: TGTGCCAGCAGCTTGAGGCAGGGAGGGCAAGAGACCCAGTACTTC.

The CDR3 nucleotides read TGTGCCAGCAGCTCATCCTCGGAGGGTGAGCAGTTCTTC. It yields the protein CASSSSSEGEQFF. V gene TRBV13 combines with J gene TRBJ2-1; possibly TRBD2 for D (6 bases). Germline V gene sequence: CDR1 PRHDT, CDR2 FYEKMQ (reference sequence). V was shortened by 4 bases and J by 9 bases, with 13 bases between the two germline ends. The CDR3 has 13 residues.

This chain links TRBV7-6 with TRBJ2-2; 7 nucleotides align to TRBD2. Per the germline V gene, CDR1 is SGHVS and CDR2 is FNYEAQ. The length of the CDR3 is 14 residues. V gave up 5 bases and J gave up 6 bases; unmatched junction bases: 6. The CDR3 DNA reads TGTGCCAGCAGCCCCAAGGCGGGGGCCGGGGAGCTGTTTTTT. It specifies CASSPKAGAGELFF.

The chain uses TRBV29-1 and TRBJ1-1; a weak D match, TRBD1 (6 bases). Trimming removed 6 bases at V and 6 bases at J, with 20 bases between. Germline V gene sequence: CDR1 SQVTM, CDR2 ANQGSEA. The CDR3 length is 14 residues. The CDR3 region has the DNA TGCAGCGTCCGCAGGGGTGTGGGGATACCTGAAGCTTTCTTT. Translated, it gives CSVRRGVGIPEAFF.

The rearrangement links TRBV19 to TRBJ1-5; D remains unclear. Germline CDR1 LNHDA, CDR2 SQIVND (reference sequence). There are 15 residues in the CDR3. The V end was cut by 4 bases, the J end by 0 bases, with 10 bases between. The CDR3 loop is CASSKRFDSNQPQHF. CDR3 bases: TGTGCCAGTAGTAAGAGGTTTGATAGCAATCAGCCCCAGCATTTT. Full variable domain (remainder filled in from reference TRBV19 and TRBJ1-5): DGGITQSPKYLFRKEGQNVTLSCEQNLNHDAMYWYRQDPGQGLRLIYYSQIVNDFQKGDIAEGYSVSREKKESFPLTVTSAQKNPTAFYLCASSKRFDSNQPQHFGDGTRLSIL.

This clone showed up just once. The V and J genes are TRBV6-4 and TRBJ1-2, with D perhaps TRBD1 (5 bases). This CDR3 has 18 amino acids. Per the germline V gene, CDR1 is MRHNA and CDR2 is SNTAGT. Trimming took 5 bases from V and 2 from J, leaving 24 bases between them. As DNA, the CDR3 is TGTGCCAGCAGTCTGGAGGGGTTGGGTGCCGGATTCAACTATGGCTACACCTTC. Its translation: CASSLEGLGAGFNYGYTF.

This clone was recorded once. The chain uses TRBV5-5 and TRBJ2-3; D ambiguous. V lost 3 bases and J 5 bases, leaving 13 bases between the germline ends. CDR1 is SGHKS, CDR2 YYEKEE, per germline (reference sequence). The CDR3 contains 14 residues. CDR3 sequence reads: CASSSFSSGDTQYF. CDR3 DNA sequence: TGTGCCAGCAGCTCTTTCTCCTCCGGAGATACGCAGTATTTT.

The chain joins TRBV5-1 to TRBJ2-3, with TRBD2 identical over 10 bases. The germline CDR1 and CDR2 sequences are SGHRS and YFSETQ. J lost 5 bases, V lost 0 bases, and 0 bases had no gene match. The length of the CDR3 is 14 residues. The CDR3, as DNA: TGCGCCAGCAGCTTGGGACTAGCGGGAGATACGCAGTATTTT. It translates to CASSLGLAGDTQYF.

This rearrangement joins TRBV28 to TRBJ1-1, with 9 bases aligning to TRBD1. Trimming cost V 5 bases and J 4 bases; bases outside gene matches: 11. Germline loops: CDR1 MDHEN, CDR2 SYDVKM. CDR3 length: 16 residues. The CDR3 spells CASSVVRTGVSTEAFF. Here the CDR3 DNA reads TGTGCCAGCAGTGTGGTCAGGACAGGGGTCAGCACTGAAGCTTTCTTT.

The chain carries TRBV15 and TRBJ2-7; D uncertain. The germline CDR1 and CDR2 sequences are LNHNV and YYDKDF (reference sequence). Trimming left V 8 bases short and J 6 bases short, with 17 bases between. This CDR3 spans 13 amino acids. This CDR3 reads CATSQDPRIEQYF. Here the CDR3 DNA reads TGTGCCACCTCACAAGACCCGAGGATCGAGCAGTACTTC.

The chain links TRBV30 to TRBJ1-2, with a weak D call TRBD1 (6 bases). Trimming removed 4 bases from V and 3 bases from J, with 12 bases in between. Germline V gene lookup returns CDR1 GTSNPN and CDR2 SVGIG (reference sequence). The CDR3 contains 13 residues. As DNA, the CDR3 is TGTGCCTGGAACAGGGATCTTCACTATGGCTACACCTTC. It is translated as CAWNRDLHYGYTF.

V and J are TRBV5-6 and TRBJ1-5; possibly TRBD1 for D (5 bases). CDR3 length equals 16 residues. V was clipped by 3 bases and J by 0 bases, with 13 bases between them. Germline V CDR1 and CDR2: SGHDT, YYEEEE. CDR3 nucleotide sequence: TGTGCCAGCAGCTCGTCGACAGATTATAGCAATCAGCCCCAGCATTTT. This sequence encodes CASSSSTDYSNQPQHF.

This chain joins TRBV30 and TRBJ1-2, with 7 positions matching TRBD1. V shed 5 bases, J shed 8 bases, and the junction held 2 bases outside the gene matches. Germline V lookup: CDR1 GTSNPN, CDR2 SVGIG (reference sequence). The CDR3 length is 10 residues. CDR3 protein: CAWGQVGYTF. The CDR3 DNA is TGTGCCTGGGGACAGGTCGGCTACACCTTC. The variable domain in full, completed from reference TRBV30 and TRBJ1-2, reads SQTIHQWPATLVQPVGSPLSLECTVEGTSNPNLYWYRQAAGRGLQLLFYSVGIGQISSEVPQNLSASRPQDRQFILSSKKLLLSDSGFYLCAWGQVGYTFGSGTRLTVV.

The chain uses TRBV30 and TRBJ1-1; weak D call: TRBD1 (5 bases). With 2 bases removed from V and 9 bases from J, the gap between germline ends came to 10 bases. The CDR3 is made up of 11 amino acids. CDR1 and CDR2 from the germline V gene are GTSNPN and SVGIG (reference sequence). CDR3 region: CAWSPQGKAFF. The CDR3 nucleotides are TGTGCCTGGAGTCCCCAGGGAAAAGCTTTCTTT.